The present T cell receptor (beta chain) was sequenced within a study of blood T cells in healthy people across ages (dated by TCRdb to between 2014 and 2016). Background for the entire study: In model experiments, template switching captured about one uniquely barcoded TCR beta cDNA molecule for every two T cells. To track age-related changes in TCR beta repertoire diversity, the study relied on deep sequencing normalized with unique cDNA molecular identifiers. To avoid experimental bias, donors of different ages were distributed randomly across sequencing lanes. For two donors (one aged 18 to 30 and one aged 80 or older), the study analyzed two additional independent replicas of 1 million unique cDNA reads from the same blood draw. The donors were split into four age groups: young (average 16 years), middle-aged (about 40), aged (roughly 68) and long-lived (roughly 88).

The donors were about 40 Caucasian individuals from Russia, aged roughly 6 to 90 years, who were systemically healthy. Approximately 10 milliliters of peripheral blood were collected from each donor into EDTA-treated Vacutainer tubes. PBMCs were isolated by Ficoll-Paque density-gradient centrifugation, with at least 6 million obtained per sample. Total RNA, at least 6 micrograms per sample, was extracted from PBMCs with Trizol reagent. For every donor, an aliquot of PBMCs went through flow cytometry to measure the percentages of naive CD45RAhigh/CD27high T cells. For this clonotype: Its antigen is unknown. No base qualities exist here, and no much larger clone lies one base off it.

Library creation used 5' RACE. The instrument given in TCRdb is Illumina HiSeq 2500. The second PCR ran for about 6 to 12 cycles and used a J-beta primer mix along with a sample-barcoded 5' primer. Each TCR beta cDNA molecule received a unique molecular identifier from a template-switch 5' adaptor carrying 12 random nucleotides. Each sample yielded at least 2.5 million CDR3-containing paired-end reads. All of the RNA was converted into first-strand cDNA using the Mint cDNA synthesis kit, with a TRBC-specific oligonucleotide serving as the primer. Following uracil-DNA glycosylase treatment, a first 18-cycle PCR with universal primers M1SS and BC2_uni_R was performed on all cDNA. The study's own analysis went as follows. Normalization of each sample was performed by random selection of 1 million high-quality reads, each carrying a distinct molecular identifier. Instead of being binned into consensus sequences, reads with shared molecular identifiers were discarded. CDR3 identification, clonotype clustering and error correction used MiTCR with a Q25 quality threshold and the strictest error-elimination algorithm. A nonparametric unseen species model using Euler transformation provided a lower-bound estimate of total TCR beta diversity. Starting from the raw public reads, TCRdb applied fastp trimming at Q25, assembled clones with MiXCR and retained in-frame beta chains. Each CDR3 protein gets just one entry, which takes the most common genes and DNA from the rows behind it. The V and J calls and clone size are TCRdb's, not the authors'. For this sample there are about 1,400,000 distinct CDR3 sequences; approximately 59% appear just once. The ten largest clones add up to 6.5% to 8.5% of the sample.

Overall results and qualifications from the work: There was a strong correlation between observed TCR beta diversity and the percentage of naive T cells measured by flow cytometry. As age increased, observed TCR beta diversity per million T cells dropped in a roughly linear way, and a significant reduction was already evident by age roughly 40. Because the CMV infection status of the donors was unknown, age-related changes in expanded clonotypes may potentially have been confounded. The long-lived group showed more naive CD4+ T cells, fewer expanded clones and increased TCR diversity than the aged group, suggesting age selection. Estimates of total diversity based on one million sequenced T cells were considered lower bounds and underestimates. Bulk unsorted PBMC profiling prevented conclusive comparison of naive and antigen-experienced compartments.

The sample taken for sequencing was blood. This receptor was taken from a man in his late teens or twenties in good health.

The sequenced DNA: TGCAGCGTTCGGGGACCAACTAATGAAAAACTGTTTTTT. This encodes CSVRGPTNEKLFF. This chain joins TRBV29-1 to TRBJ1-4; matching of 5 bases hints at TRBD1 as the D gene. Via the germline V gene, CDR1 is SQVTM and CDR2 ANQGSEA. The CDR3, from cysteine to phenylalanine, totals 13 residues. The entry retains the CDR3 DNA only, 39 bases that are in frame from base 1. Trimming removed 5 bases from V and 0 bases from J, leaving 7 bases between the germline ends. The CDR3 plus the reference TRBV29-1 and TRBJ1-4 genes for the other parts give the full variable domain: SAVISQKPSRDICQRGTSLTIQCQVDSQVTMMFWYRQQPGQSLTLIATANQGSEATYESGFVIDKFPISRPNLTFSTLTVSNMSPEDSSIYLCSVRGPTNEKLFFGSGTQLSVL.